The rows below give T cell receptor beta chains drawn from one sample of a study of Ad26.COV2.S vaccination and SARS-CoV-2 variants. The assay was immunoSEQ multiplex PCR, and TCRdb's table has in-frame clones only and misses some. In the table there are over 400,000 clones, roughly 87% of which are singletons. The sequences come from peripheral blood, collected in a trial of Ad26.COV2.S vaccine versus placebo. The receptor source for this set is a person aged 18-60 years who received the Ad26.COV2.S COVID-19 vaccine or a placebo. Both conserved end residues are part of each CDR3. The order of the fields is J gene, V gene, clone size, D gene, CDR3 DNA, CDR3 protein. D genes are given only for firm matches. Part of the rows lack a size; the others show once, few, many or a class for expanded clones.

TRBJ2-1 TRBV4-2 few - TGTGCCAGCAGCCAAGCTTGGAATGAGCAGTTCTTC CASSQAWNEQFF
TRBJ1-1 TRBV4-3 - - TGCGCCAGCAGCCAAGGGAGACAGAGATTGAACACTGAAGCTTTCTTT CASSQGRQRLNTEAFF
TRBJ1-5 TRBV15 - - TGTGCCACCAGGACAGGCAATCAGCCCCAGCATTTT CATRTGNQPQHF
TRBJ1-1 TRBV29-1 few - TGCAGCGTTGAAGACAGGGCTTTTTCTGAAGCTTTCTTT CSVEDRAFSEAFF
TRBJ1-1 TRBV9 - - TGTGCCAGCAGCGGGATGGACACTGAAGCTTTCTTT CASSGMDTEAFF
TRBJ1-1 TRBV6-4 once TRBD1 TGTGCCAGCAGTGACGGGACAGGGGTAAGGAAAGCTTTCTTT CASSDGTGVRKAFF
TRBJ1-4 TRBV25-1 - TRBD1 TGTGCCAGCAGTCCCGACAGGGGTAATACTAATGAAAAACTGTTTTTT CASSPDRGNTNEKLFF
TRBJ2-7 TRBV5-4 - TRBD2 TGTGCCAGCAGCTCCAAGGCCGGGGGGGCTCCTCTCGAGCAGTACTTC CASSSKAGGAPLEQYF
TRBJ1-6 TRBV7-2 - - TGTGCCAGCAGTCTGGAGACAGCCTCCTATAATTCACCCCTCCACTTT CASSLETASYNSPLHF
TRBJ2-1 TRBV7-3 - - TGTGCCAGCAGCCCCGCCGGGACTTCGGCTGCCAATGAGCAGTTCTTC CASSPAGTSAANEQFF
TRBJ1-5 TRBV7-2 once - TGTGCCAGCAGCTTAGAACTCAATCAGCCCCAGCATTTT CASSLELNQPQHF
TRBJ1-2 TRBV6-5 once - TGTGCCAGCAGGCCCTGGGGGGCGGGCTATGGCTACACCTTC CASRPWGAGYGYTF
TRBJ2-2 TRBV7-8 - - TGTGCCAGCAGCACTGATTACGGGGGGGAGCTGTTTTTT CASSTDYGGELFF
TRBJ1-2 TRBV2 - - TGTGCCAGCAGGGGACCAGGGGCGTACTATGGCTACACCTTC CASRGPGAYYGYTF
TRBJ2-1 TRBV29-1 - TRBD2 TGCAGCGTTGAGCCAGACCAACCACGGGAGGATGAGCAGTTCTTC CSVEPDQPREDEQFF
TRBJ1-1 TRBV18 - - TGTGCCAGCTCACCACCTCCCGGGACGGGGGGAGGTGAAGCTTTCTTT CASSPPPGTGGGEAFF
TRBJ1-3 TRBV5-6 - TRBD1 TGTGCCAGCAGCTTCCTGGGGACAGGGAAAAACACCATATATTTT CASSFLGTGKNTIYF
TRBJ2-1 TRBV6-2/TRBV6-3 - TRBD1 TGTGCCAGCAGTTACTCGGGACAGGGAATAGTCAATGAGCAGTTCTTC CASSYSGQGIVNEQFF
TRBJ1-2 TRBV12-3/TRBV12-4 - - TGTGCCAGCAGTTTACAGGGTTATGGCTACACCTTC CASSLQGYGYTF
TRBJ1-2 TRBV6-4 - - TGTGCCACCCCGCGGCTGGGATACACCTTC CATPRLGYTF
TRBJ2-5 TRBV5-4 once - TGTGCCAGCAGCACCGTACAGGGTTGGAGGAGCGGAGAGACCCAGTACTTC CASSTVQGWRSGETQYF
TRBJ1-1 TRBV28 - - TGTGCCAGCAGTGCGCTAACAGGGACGAACACTGAAGCTTTCTTT CASSALTGTNTEAFF
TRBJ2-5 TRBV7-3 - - TGTGCCAGCAGCTTAAGGGCTAAAGAGACCCAGTACTTC CASSLRAKETQYF
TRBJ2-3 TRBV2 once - TGTGCCAGCAGTGAAAAGCCGACTCCCCGGGGAGATACGCAGTATTTT CASSEKPTPRGDTQYF
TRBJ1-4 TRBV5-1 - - TGCGCCAGCAGCCTACAGGTCGGGGGTAATGAAAAACTGTTTTTT CASSLQVGGNEKLFF
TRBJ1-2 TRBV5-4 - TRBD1 TGTGCCAGCAGCTTGGTAGGGGGCGGGGGCTACACCTTC CASSLVGGGGYTF
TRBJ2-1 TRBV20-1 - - TGCAGTGCCGCCGGGGGGCATGAGCAGTTCTTC CSAAGGHEQFF
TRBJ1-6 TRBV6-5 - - TGTGCCAGCAGTTCTCAGTGGACGGGAAATTCACCCCTCCACTTT CASSSQWTGNSPLHF
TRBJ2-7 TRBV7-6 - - TGTGCCAGCAGTCTACGACAGGCCGCCTACGAGCAGTACTTC CASSLRQAAYEQYF
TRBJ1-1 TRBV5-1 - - TGCGCCAGCAGTCTCAGAGAGTGGGAGACTGAAGCTTTCTTT CASSLREWETEAFF
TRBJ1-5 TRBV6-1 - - TGTGCCAGCAGTGAAGGTAGGTGGAGAAATCAGCCCCAGCATTTT CASSEGRWRNQPQHF
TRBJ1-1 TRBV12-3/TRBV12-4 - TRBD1 TGTGCCAGCAGCAGACAGGGAACCACTGAAGCTTTCTTT CASSRQGTTEAFF
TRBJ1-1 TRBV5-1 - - TGCGCCAGCAGCTGGGACCCGGTGGGGAACACTGAAGCTTTCTTT CASSWDPVGNTEAFF
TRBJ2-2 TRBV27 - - TGTGCCAGCAGTAACAGGGATAGTACCGGGGAGCTGTTTTTT CASSNRDSTGELFF
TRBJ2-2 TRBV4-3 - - TGCGCCAGCAGCCAAGACGGATGGAACACCGGGGAGCTGTTTTTT CASSQDGWNTGELFF
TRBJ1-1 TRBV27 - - TGTGCCAGCAGTTTATTGGGGGGAGGACCTGAAGCTTTCTTT CASSLLGGGPEAFF
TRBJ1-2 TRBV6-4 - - TGTGCCAGCAGTGCGGGGGCCGGCGACCTTGGCTATGGCTACACCTTC CASSAGAGDLGYGYTF
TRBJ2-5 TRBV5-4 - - TGTGCCAGCAGTCAGGGTACCTCCGAGACCCAGTACTTC CASSQGTSETQYF
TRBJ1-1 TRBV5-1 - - TGCGCCAGCAGCGAGCAGACGATCAACACTGAAGCTTTCTTT CASSEQTINTEAFF
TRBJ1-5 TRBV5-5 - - TGTGCCAGCAGCCCTATCGGACAGAGCAATCAGCCCCAGCATTTT CASSPIGQSNQPQHF
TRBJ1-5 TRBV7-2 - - TGTGCCAGCAGCTTTCTCCTCGGTAATCAGCCCCAGCATTTT CASSFLLGNQPQHF
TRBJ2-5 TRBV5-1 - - TGCGCCAGCAGGAAATCGCTAGACAGTTCGCAAGAGACCCAGTACTTC CASRKSLDSSQETQYF
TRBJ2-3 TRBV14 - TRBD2 TGTGCCAGCAGCCAGGGACTAGCTTTCACAGATACGCAGTATTTT CASSQGLAFTDTQYF